These 25 T cell receptor beta chains share one sample of origin, sequenced in a study of blood T cell repertoires in COVID-19. The table came from immunoSEQ multiplex PCR; TCRdb's copy has only in-frame clones and leaves some out. This sample has roughly 130,000 clones, with 88% found just once. Sequencing was done on a sample of peripheral blood. Receptors were obtained from a human donor with COVID-19, enrolled during active disease. The donor label of this sample is uncertain.

The genes are TRBV5-1 and TRBJ1-2; no clear D gene. Germline V CDR1 and CDR2: SGHRS, YFSETQ. Trimming left V 0 bases short and J 5 bases short, with 11 bases between. CDR3 length: 14 amino acids. The CDR3 DNA is TGCGCCAGCAGCTTGGTTCCAGGCGAGTATGGCTACACCTTC. Amino acids: CASSLVPGEYGYTF.

The chain combines TRBV12-3 or TRBV12-4 with TRBJ2-7; D is possibly TRBD1 (5 bases). The CDR3 has 11 residues. The V end lost 5 bases, the J end lost 3 bases, and 5 bases lay between the germline ends. CDR3 region: CASSRGYEQYF. The CDR3 DNA reads TGTGCCAGCAGTAGGGGCTACGAGCAGTACTTC.

The J gene is TRBJ2-1, the V gene TRBV5-1; 9 positions match TRBD1. Germline V CDR1 and CDR2: SGHRS, YFSETQ. The CDR3 totals 14 residues. The J segment lost 4 bases and the V segment lost 3 bases, leaving 2 bases of the junction unmatched. The CDR3 reads CASSSGQGYNEQFF. The CDR3 nucleotides read TGCGCCAGCAGCTCGGGACAGGGATACAATGAGCAGTTCTTC.

The chain employs TRBV28 and TRBJ1-2; possibly TRBD1 for D (6 bases). The V end was cut by 2 bases, the J end by 3 bases, with 16 bases between. This CDR3 region has 16 residues. The germline gives CDR1 MDHEN, CDR2 SYDVKM. For the CDR3, the DNA is TGTGCCAGCAGTTTAGCAACGGGGGGGACACACTATGGCTACACCTTC. It translates to CASSLATGGTHYGYTF.

The rearrangement links TRBV18 to TRBJ2-5; 11 positions agree with TRBD1. Germline V gives CDR1 KGHSH, CDR2 LQKENI. This CDR3 has 15 residues. The junction had 2 bases not matched to a gene; V was cut back by 1 base and J by 4 bases. CDR3 protein: CASSPQGTGGETQYF. For the CDR3, the DNA is TGTGCCAGCTCACCACAGGGGACAGGGGGAGAGACCCAGTACTTC.

The V gene is TRBV2, the J gene TRBJ1-5; D may be TRBD1 (5 bases). Trimming removed 1 base from V and 1 base from J, with 17 bases in between. Germline V CDR1 and CDR2: SNHLY, FYNNEI. This CDR3 is built from 18 residues. The CDR3 protein is CASSEGRTGGRSNQPQHF. CDR3 nucleotides: TGTGCCAGCAGTGAAGGAAGGACCGGGGGGAGAAGCAATCAGCCCCAGCATTTT.

The rearrangement uses TRBV12-3 or TRBV12-4 and TRBJ1-1; D is undetermined. Trimming cost V 3 bases and J 1 base, with 3 bases left between them. The CDR3 runs 12 residues. CDR3 coding DNA: TGTGCCAGCAGTTTCCGGAACACTGAAGCTTTCTTT. Protein product: CASSFRNTEAFF.

The table lists this clone with a count of one. The chain employs TRBV6-1 and TRBJ2-2, with D possibly being TRBD1 (8 bases). CDR1 is MNHNS, CDR2 SASEGT, per germline. The CDR3 sequence is 19 residues long. The germline V and J ends were trimmed by 1 base and 3 bases, with 21 bases remaining between them. In nucleotides, the CDR3 is TGTGCCAGCAGTGAAGGGGGGGGCAGGGGGCGTTGGTACACCGGGGAGCTGTTTTTT. This sequence encodes CASSEGGGRGRWYTGELFF.

This sequence joins TRBV7-6 and TRBJ2-3, with D possibly being TRBD2 (8 bases). Trimming cost V 1 base and J 2 bases, with 16 bases left between them. This CDR3 is 17 amino acids long. Looked up from germline, CDR1 is SGHVS and CDR2 is FNYEAQ. In DNA, the CDR3 is TGTGCCAGCAGCTTAGGAGTAGCGGGACAGATCACAGATACGCAGTATTTT. Its protein product is CASSLGVAGQITDTQYF.

V and J are TRBV6-5 and TRBJ1-1; D perhaps matches TRBD1 (6 bases). The V gene's germline CDR1 is MNHEY and CDR2 SVGAGI. There are 15 residues in the CDR3. Trimming removed 7 bases at V and 1 base at J, with 16 bases between. The CDR3 protein is CASTNGGQSNTEAFF. The CDR3 nucleotides are TGTGCCAGCACCAACGGGGGGCAGTCGAACACTGAAGCTTTCTTT.

In nucleotides, the CDR3 is TGTGCCAGCAGCTTAAATCCACAGGGGAACACCGGGGAGCTGTTTTTT. The encoded protein is CASSLNPQGNTGELFF. The J gene is TRBJ2-2, the V gene TRBV7-3; possible D gene TRBD1, 6 bases. This CDR3 spans 16 amino acids. V shed 1 base and J shed 1 base, with 10 bases lying between them. Germline loops: CDR1 SGHTA, CDR2 FQGTGA.

The CDR3 region is CASSAGTWSYEQYF. In DNA, the CDR3 is TGTGCCAGTAGTGCCGGGACATGGTCCTACGAGCAGTACTTC. J is TRBJ2-7 and V is TRBV19; D may be TRBD1 (6 bases). The CDR3 contains 14 residues. V shed 5 bases and J shed 1 base, with 12 bases lying between them. In germline, CDR1 is LNHDA, CDR2 SQIVND (reference sequence).

This CDR3 is CASSQDPSSGSPLHF. CDR3 nucleotide sequence: TGTGCCAGCAGCCAAGATCCATCAAGCGGTTCACCCCTCCACTTT. The chain uses TRBV3-1 (or the pseudogene TRBV3-2) and TRBJ1-6; D is unresolved. The length of the CDR3 is 15 residues. With 0 bases removed from V and 9 bases from J, the gap between germline ends came to 12 bases. From germline, CDR1 is LGHDT and CDR2 YNNKEL (reference sequence).

This chain connects TRBV19 to TRBJ2-5; weak D call: TRBD1 (5 bases). Trimming took off 3 bases at V and 2 bases at J, with 13 bases between the two ends. CDR3 length: 15 residues. The germline gives CDR1 LNHDA, CDR2 SQIVND (reference sequence). CDR3 loop: CASSIHRREQETQYF. CDR3 DNA sequence: TGTGCCAGTAGTATTCACAGGCGCGAACAAGAGACCCAGTACTTC.

The chain joins TRBV21-1 to TRBJ2-1; the table's D call, TRBD2, has no DNA check behind it. TRBV21-1 is assigned pseudogene status. The CDR3 spans 16 residues. The CDR3: CASSKDPAGDYNEQFF. As DNA, the CDR3 is TGTGCCAGCAGCAAAGATCCAGCGGGAGACTACAATGAGCAGTTCTTC.

CDR3 nucleotide sequence: TGTGCCAGCTCACCATCCGGGAAGAGCAATCAGCCCCAGCATTTT. It translates to CASSPSGKSNQPQHF. The chain uses TRBV18 and TRBJ1-5; D gene uncertain. This CDR3 has 15 amino acids. V was cut by 2 bases and J by 1 base, with 9 bases left in between. CDR1 and CDR2 from the germline V gene are KGHSH and LQKENI.

The chain joins TRBV19 to TRBJ1-5; 7 bases map to TRBD1. The V gene end was trimmed by 4 bases and the J gene end by 7 bases; junction bases not matched to a gene: 10. Germline CDR1 is LNHDA and CDR2 is SQIVND (reference sequence). The CDR3 runs 15 residues. The CDR3 protein is CASSTPDRVGQPQHF. The CDR3 region has the DNA TGTGCCAGTAGTACCCCAGACAGGGTAGGACAGCCCCAGCATTTT.

CDR3 sequence (DNA): TGTGCCACCAGTGAACTGAATTACAATGAGCAGTTCTTC. Its protein is CATSELNYNEQFF. The V and J genes are TRBV24-1 and TRBJ2-1; D gene uncertain. Germline V CDR1 and CDR2: KGHDR, SFDVKD. Trimming took off 4 bases at V and 4 bases at J, with 7 bases between the two ends. The length of the CDR3 is 13 residues.

J is TRBJ1-5 and V is TRBV27; no clear D. Germline V gives CDR1 MNHEY, CDR2 SMNVEV (reference sequence). This CDR3 has 13 amino acids. V was clipped by 5 bases and J by 5 bases, with 10 bases between them. CDR3: CASSREVYQPQHF. DNA for the CDR3: TGTGCCAGCAGTAGGGAGGTCTATCAGCCCCAGCATTTT.

This clone was detected only a few times. The rearrangement joins TRBV5-1 to TRBJ1-1; D might be TRBD1 (5 bases). The CDR3 runs 14 residues. Germline CDR1 SGHRS, CDR2 YFSETQ. V lost 2 bases, J lost 2 bases, and 10 bases lay in between. The CDR3 nucleotides are TGCGCCAGCAGCTTCGGGGGAGGAAACACTGAAGCTTTCTTT. Translation gives CASSFGGGNTEAFF.

The V and J genes are TRBV24-1 and TRBJ2-2, with D perhaps TRBD1 (5 bases). V lost 4 bases, J lost 5 bases, and 16 bases lay in between. The length of the CDR3 is 16 residues. Germline assignment: CDR1 KGHDR and CDR2 SFDVKD. Written as DNA, the CDR3 is TGTGCCACCAGTGACCTTTCCCAGGGAAGTACCGGGGAGCTGTTTTTT. Its translation: CATSDLSQGSTGELFF.

J is TRBJ1-5 and V is TRBV3-1 (or the pseudogene TRBV3-2); 8 nucleotides match TRBD1. The V segment lost 4 bases and the J segment 6 bases; nucleotides outside the gene matches: 8. This CDR3 region has 15 residues. Germline-derived CDR1 and CDR2 are LGHDT and YNNKEL (reference sequence). CDR3 amino acids: CASSLAGGVGQPQHF. As DNA, the CDR3 is TGTGCCAGCAGCCTGGCAGGGGGCGTGGGTCAGCCCCAGCATTTT.

Comment on this clone: This sample also contains other DNA sequences that code for the same CDR3. The chain employs TRBV28 and TRBJ1-1, with a possible D match to TRBD1 (5 bases). CDR3 length: 13 residues. Germline CDR1 is MDHEN and CDR2 is SYDVKM. Trimming stripped 1 base from V and 5 bases from J, with 8 bases between. The CDR3 spells CASSLFRQTEAFF. DNA of the CDR3: TGTGCCAGCAGTTTATTCAGACAGACTGAAGCTTTCTTT.

V gene TRBV5-6 combines with J gene TRBJ2-5, with D tentatively TRBD2 (5 bases). Germline loops: CDR1 SGHDT, CDR2 YYEEEE. V dropped 1 base and J dropped 5 bases, with 9 bases sitting between them. There are 13 residues in the CDR3. Here the CDR3 DNA reads TGTGCCAGCAGCTTGTCGCGAGGGGAGACCCAGTACTTC. Residues: CASSLSRGETQYF.

This chain connects TRBV2 to TRBJ1-1, with D unresolved. Between the trimmed V and J ends, which lost 10 bases and 4 bases, there was a span of 19 bases. There are 14 residues in the CDR3. CDR1 and CDR2 from the germline V gene are SNHLY and FYNNEI. The CDR3 loop reads CATSPWGGGTEAFF. The DNA of the CDR3 is TGTGCCACCTCCCCTTGGGGAGGTGGCACTGAAGCTTTCTTT.